This entry lists 22 T cell receptor beta chains sequenced from one sample in a study of blood T cell repertoires in COVID-19. Assay: immunoSEQ multiplex PCR; the TCRdb copy retains only in-frame clones and omits some. The sample lists 50,000 to 65,000 clones; 72% were seen once. The sequenced sample consisted of peripheral blood. Receptors were obtained from a woman in her sixties or seventies with COVID-19, enrolled during active disease.

The count of this clone is one. V is TRBV6-6 and J is TRBJ2-1; 9 bases are a match to TRBD1. Looked up from germline, CDR1 is MNHNY and CDR2 is SVGAGI (reference sequence). This CDR3 contains 13 residues. The CDR3 DNA reads TGTACTAGCCAGGGACAGGGTATCGATGAGCAGTTCTTC. Its translation is CTSQGQGIDEQFF.

This chain links TRBV6-5 with TRBJ1-1; the D is unclear. The V end was cut by 5 bases, the J end by 0 bases, with 7 bases between. CDR3 length equals 13 residues. In germline, CDR1 is MNHEY, CDR2 SVGAGI. The CDR3 reads CASSTGVNTEAFF. Here the CDR3 DNA reads TGTGCCAGCAGTACCGGGGTGAACACTGAAGCTTTCTTT.

CDR3 sequence (DNA): TGTGCCAGTAGTACAGGGCAGCAGAGAACCGGGGAGCTGTTTTTT. It is translated as CASSTGQQRTGELFF. The V call is TRBV19, the J call TRBJ2-2; the D gene is possibly TRBD1 (5 bases). CDR1 LNHDA and CDR2 SQIVND come from the germline V gene (reference sequence). This CDR3 is built from 15 residues. Trimming cost V 4 bases and J 5 bases, with 14 bases left between them.

The chain couples TRBV24-1 to TRBJ2-3; perhaps TRBD1 as D (6 bases). Germline CDR1 KGHDR, CDR2 SFDVKD. The CDR3 is 14 residues long. Between the trimmed V and J ends, which lost 6 bases and 6 bases, there was a span of 15 bases. The DNA of the CDR3 is TGTGCCACCAGTCTAGGGGGATCCGCTGATACGCAGTATTTT. It specifies CATSLGGSADTQYF.

This clone is medium-sized by share. This chain links TRBV6-6 with TRBJ2-7; D is perhaps TRBD2 (7 bases). The CDR3 loop spans 15 amino acids. Germline V lookup: CDR1 MNHNY, CDR2 SVGAGI (reference sequence). The ends were cut back, 4 bases at V and 5 bases at J, with 18 bases in the middle. CDR3 coding DNA: TGTGCCAGCAGTTCCCAGGGCGGGGGCTCGGACGAGCAGTACTTC. Its translation: CASSSQGGGSDEQYF.

A single count supports this clone. The chain couples TRBV3-1 (or the pseudogene TRBV3-2) to TRBJ1-5; the D is unclear. V dropped 3 bases and J dropped 5 bases, with 11 bases sitting between them. The CDR3 runs to 14 residues. Germline V gives CDR1 LGHDT, CDR2 YNNKEL (reference sequence). The CDR3 DNA is TGTGCCAGCAGCCAGGGTCGGAGCTATCAGCCCCAGCATTTT. Its protein product is CASSQGRSYQPQHF.

J is TRBJ2-2 and V is TRBV15; 9 positions agree with TRBD1. The CDR3 sequence is 16 residues long. V lost 0 bases, J lost 6 bases, and 5 bases stayed unmatched. Per the germline V gene, CDR1 is LNHNV and CDR2 is YYDKDF (reference sequence). DNA of the CDR3: TGTGCCACCAGCAGAGATAGGGACAGGGTGCCCGGGGAGCTGTTTTTT. Translating it yields CATSRDRDRVPGELFF.

The chain has TRBV6-2 or TRBV6-3 and TRBJ1-2, with D perhaps TRBD1 (6 bases). Deletions cut 0 bases from V and 0 bases from J, with 11 bases between. The CDR3 has 16 residues. Looked up from germline, CDR1 is MNHEY and CDR2 is SVGEGT. CDR3 residues: CASSYSTGRANYGYTF. The CDR3, as DNA: TGTGCCAGCAGTTACTCGACAGGCCGAGCTAACTATGGCTACACCTTC.

The V gene is TRBV5-4, the J gene TRBJ2-1, with D uncertain. CDR1 SGHNT and CDR2 YYREEE come from the germline V gene (reference sequence). V lost 3 bases and J 0 bases, leaving 13 bases between the germline ends. The CDR3 has 16 residues. CDR3 sequence reads: CASSSGTPSSYNEQFF. The CDR3 DNA reads TGTGCCAGCAGCTCAGGTACCCCGAGCTCCTACAATGAGCAGTTCTTC.

This clone turned up a few times. J is TRBJ2-1 and V is TRBV10-3; TRBD2 agrees at 7 bases. The V gene's germline CDR1 is ENHRY and CDR2 SYGVKD. Losses at the gene ends were 0 bases for V and 3 bases for J; bases not matched to a gene: 8. There are 17 residues in the CDR3. The CDR3 spells CAISESGGTTLYNEQFF. The CDR3 coding sequence is TGTGCCATCAGTGAGTCAGGAGGGACTACTCTCTACAATGAGCAGTTCTTC.

The chain employs TRBV20-1 and TRBJ2-3; D possibly corresponds to TRBD2 (5 bases). This CDR3 contains 11 residues. Germline V CDR1 and CDR2: DFQATT, SNEGSKA (reference sequence). V lost 6 bases to trimming and J lost 7 bases, with 11 bases between them. Written as DNA, the CDR3 is TGCAGTGCCCACCGGGGTCATACGCAGTATTTT. This codes for CSAHRGHTQYF.

This clone was seen just once. The chain uses TRBV7-9 and TRBJ2-7; TRBD1 matches 10 bases. This CDR3 contains 18 residues. Trimming cost V 1 base and J 4 bases; bases outside gene matches: 13. Germline CDR1 SEHNR, CDR2 FQNEAQ (reference sequence). The CDR3 nucleotides read TGTGCCAGCAGCTTAGAGGTGTGGGGGACAGGGGATCGTTACGAGCAGTACTTC. This translates into CASSLEVWGTGDRYEQYF.

This clone was observed a few times. The CDR3 is CASRNLAGAYNEQFF. CDR3 bases: TGTGCCAGCAGAAACCTAGCGGGAGCCTACAATGAGCAGTTCTTC. The chain carries TRBV7-9 and TRBJ2-1; 10 nucleotides match TRBD2. CDR3 size: 15 residues. Germline assignment: CDR1 SEHNR and CDR2 FQNEAQ (reference sequence). Unmatched junction bases numbered 4, after V lost 6 bases and J lost 2 bases.

The chain joins TRBV7-8 to TRBJ1-1, with D maybe TRBD1 (5 bases). The germline V gene encodes CDR1 SGHVS and CDR2 FQNEAQ. Trimming removed 1 base from V and 7 bases from J, with 13 bases in between. CDR3 length equals 14 residues. The CDR3 loop reads CASSLEEGPLEAFF. The CDR3 DNA reads TGTGCCAGCAGCTTAGAGGAGGGGCCTCTTGAAGCTTTCTTT.

The chain employs TRBV5-1 and TRBJ2-1, with 7 bases identical to TRBD2. CDR1 is SGHRS and CDR2 is YFSETQ in the germline V gene. V was pared by 0 bases and J by 6 bases, with 6 bases of the junction left unmatched. This CDR3 has 15 residues. CDR3 sequence: CASSLEGSGLNEQFF. In DNA form, the CDR3 reads TGCGCCAGCAGCTTGGAGGGTAGCGGGCTCAATGAGCAGTTCTTC.

V usage is TRBV12-3 or TRBV12-4 and J usage is TRBJ1-2, with unresolved D. This CDR3 spans 12 amino acids. V shed 6 bases and J shed 3 bases, with 8 bases lying between them. CDR3 in amino acids: CASRKGDYGYTF. For the CDR3, the DNA is TGTGCCAGCAGAAAGGGAGACTATGGCTACACCTTC.

CDR3 coding DNA: TGCGCCAGCAGCCAAGGGACTCCCAGCACCGGGGAGCTGTTTTTT. Amino acids: CASSQGTPSTGELFF. The chain recombines TRBV4-3 with TRBJ2-2; perhaps TRBD2 as D (5 bases). The CDR3 is 15 residues long. In germline, CDR1 is LGHNA, CDR2 YSLEER. The ends were cut back, 1 base at V and 4 bases at J, with 10 bases in the middle.

This chain uses TRBV5-1 with TRBJ2-7, with D maybe TRBD2 (7 bases). The germline V and J ends were trimmed by 0 bases and 2 bases, with 15 bases remaining between them. Germline CDR1 is SGHRS and CDR2 is YFSETQ. There are 16 residues in the CDR3. CDR3 sequence reads: CASSLEGGAGTYEQYF. Written as DNA, the CDR3 is TGCGCCAGCAGCTTGGAAGGGGGGGCAGGAACCTACGAGCAGTACTTC.

V gene TRBV3-1 (or the pseudogene TRBV3-2) combines with J gene TRBJ2-7; 7 nucleotides match TRBD2. With V trimmed by 1 base and J by 2 bases, 5 bases remained unmatched. Per germline, CDR1 LGHDT and CDR2 YNNKEL (reference sequence). This CDR3 comprises 15 residues. The CDR3 nucleotides are TGTGCCAGCAGCCAAGGAGCGGGGTGGCCCTACGAGCAGTACTTC. It encodes CASSQGAGWPYEQYF.

In its sample, this clone was seen once. This sequence joins TRBV6-1 and TRBJ2-7; 14 positions match TRBD2. There are 14 residues in the CDR3. Trimming removed 8 bases from V and 6 bases from J; junction bases left unmatched: 6. CDR1 is MNHNS and CDR2 is SASEGT in the germline V gene. CDR3 nucleotides: TGTGCCAGCCTTGGGACTAGCGGGAGTGGCGAGCAGTACGTC. Its translation is CASLGTSGSGEQYV.

This sequence joins TRBV5-6 and TRBJ1-2; 8 bases agree with TRBD1. The ends lost 3 bases at V and 8 bases at J; junction bases unmatched: 6. Germline CDR1 and CDR2: SGHDT and YYEEEE. The CDR3 contains 13 residues. CDR3 loop: CASSSLTGEGYTF. The CDR3 region has the DNA TGTGCCAGCAGCTCCCTGACAGGGGAAGGCTACACCTTC.

The CDR3 DNA follows: TGTGCCAGCAGTCTCGCAACTAATGAAAAACTGTTTTTT. This translates into CASSLATNEKLFF. The chain combines TRBV7-6 with TRBJ1-4; D remains unclear. The V gene's germline CDR1 is SGHVS and CDR2 FNYEAQ. V lost 6 bases, J lost 0 bases, and 5 bases lay in between. This CDR3 region has 13 residues.